This is a list of T cell receptor beta chains from one sample in a study of graft-versus-host responses after intestinal transplantation. Sequenced by immunoSEQ multiplex PCR; TCRdb stores in-frame clones only, minus some. The sample lists tens of thousands of clones; 90% to 95% were seen once. The antigens of these receptors remain unknown. Sequences were derived from unstimulated CD8+ T cells sorted from spleen or lymph node cells, sampled before intestinal transplant. Receptors were obtained from a human donor who received an intestinal transplant. Both conserved end residues are trimmed from each CDR3. The D gene is left open where the match is weak. Clone sizes are given selectively: once, few, many, or a class where the clone is expanded.

>TRBD2|NA|TRBV6-5|TRBJ2-7
ASSRLSGSSYEQY
>NA|NA|TRBV6-4|TRBJ1-6
ASSVADNSPLH
>TRBD1|NA|TRBV9|TRBJ2-7
ASSEGQGGTYEQY
>TRBD1|NA|TRBV28|TRBJ2-1
ASSLDRAYNEQF
>NA|NA|TRBV7-9|TRBJ2-3
ASSLAREVDTQY
>TRBD2|once|TRBV18|TRBJ2-1
ASSPRVAGDYNEQF
>TRBD2|once|TRBV4-1|TRBJ2-7
ASSQVPSGTYEQY
>NA|NA|TRBV6-1|TRBJ2-7
ASSEAGGANEQY
>NA|NA|TRBV18|TRBJ2-5
ASSPLAAADAQY
>NA|NA|TRBV19|TRBJ2-7
ASSLTGNLGEQY
>NA|NA|TRBV7-8|TRBJ2-7
ASSLSSYEQY
>TRBD2|NA|TRBV6-6|TRBJ2-7
ASTGLAAYEQY
>TRBD2|NA|TRBV13|TRBJ2-5
ASSLRASGTQETQY
>TRBD2|NA|TRBV5-1|TRBJ2-1
ASSFLGVAGGSKGNEQF
>NA|NA|TRBV4-2|TRBJ2-7
ASSQARSSAYEQY
>NA|NA|TRBV7-9|TRBJ2-1
ASSLASSYNEQF
>TRBD1|NA|TRBV14|TRBJ1-6
ASSQDGTGNSPLH
>NA|NA|TRBV6-5|TRBJ1-1
ASSWGRNTEAF
>TRBD1|NA|TRBV19|TRBJ1-5
ATARLGQGSNQPQH
>NA|NA|TRBV11-2|TRBJ2-7
ASSFVFSYEQY
>NA|NA|TRBV7-6|TRBJ2-1
ASSLGGPYNEQF
>TRBD1|NA|TRBV9|TRBJ2-7
ASSVGQGYYEQY
>TRBD1|NA|TRBV27|TRBJ1-3
ASSPTGAGNTIY
>TRBD1|once|TRBV6-5|TRBJ2-2
ASKPDRGTGELF
>TRBD2|NA|TRBV9|TRBJ2-7
ASSVALGGTYEQY
>NA|NA|TRBV19|TRBJ2-1
ASSTSYNEQF
>NA|NA|TRBV7-2|TRBJ1-2
ASSSVEQANYGYT
>NA|NA|TRBV30|TRBJ2-1
AWNGGLHNEQF
>TRBD2|NA|TRBV7-9|TRBJ2-7
ASSFMSGTYEQY
>NA|NA|TRBV4-1|TRBJ2-2
ASSQRQPGQTNTGELF
>TRBD2|NA|TRBV7-2|TRBJ2-7
ASSLASGGTYEQY
>NA|NA|TRBV4-1|TRBJ2-7
ASSSRDNYEQY
>NA|NA|TRBV6-1|TRBJ2-4
ASSVDRAKNIQY
>TRBD1|NA|TRBV6-5|TRBJ2-7
ASMGTESYEQY
>NA|NA|TRBV5-4|TRBJ2-7
ASSLGLEQY
>TRBD2|NA|TRBV9|TRBJ2-5
ASSVDSGWTGGPKTQY
>TRBD1|NA|TRBV4-3|TRBJ2-1
ASSRDRGFDEQF
>NA|few|TRBV2|TRBJ1-3
ASDNRDYGNTIY
>TRBD1|NA|TRBV10-1|TRBJ2-1
ASSQTGGLNEQF
>TRBD2|NA|TRBV2|TRBJ2-2
ASRGGLTGELF
>NA|NA|TRBV10-3|TRBJ1-2
AIRGGQMRDGYT
>TRBD2|once|TRBV4-2|TRBJ2-4
ASSQETSGGLHIQY
>TRBD1|few|TRBV2|TRBJ1-4
ASSEWGQGSEKLF
>TRBD2|NA|TRBV19|TRBJ2-7
ASSPLPGLVIYEQY
>TRBD1|once|TRBV27|TRBJ1-6
ASRTGASPLH
>NA|NA|TRBV15|TRBJ2-1
ATSRVRLGAYNEQF
>TRBD2|NA|TRBV29-1|TRBJ2-2
SVPAGGYSNTGELF
>NA|NA|TRBV19|TRBJ1-2
ASSTLASAGDGYT
>NA|NA|TRBV30|TRBJ2-7
AWSAGVSYEQY
>TRBD2|NA|TRBV7-9|TRBJ2-3
ASSPPLAGESADTQY